The present T cell receptor (beta chain) was sequenced within a study of blood T cell repertoires in COVID-19. The CDR3 spans 16 residues. Germline CDR1 is SGHTA and CDR2 is FQGTGA. V dropped 2 bases and J dropped 5; count of bases not matched to a gene: 9. Using immunoSEQ multiplex PCR, the repertoire was profiled, and TCRdb retains in-frame clones only, with some absent. The data contain hundreds of thousands of clones, approximately 90% of them singletons. The sequenced material came from peripheral blood. J is TRBJ2-5 and V is TRBV7-3; the match to TRBD1 covers 9 bases. This receptor was taken from a woman aged 35 to 49 who had recovered from COVID-19. The CDR3 protein is CASSLPTGTGRETQYF. CDR3 in DNA: TGTGCCAGCAGCTTACCGACCGGGACAGGGCGGGAGACCCAGTACTTC.